These T cell receptor beta chains were read from a single sample in a study of OX40 agonist ivuxolimab in advanced cancers. The assay was immunoSEQ multiplex PCR, and TCRdb's table has in-frame clones only and misses some. The sample consists of about 73,000 clones, 80% to 90% of them appearing once. The source was CD4+ or CD8+ T cells sorted from blood, collected in a trial of the OX40 agonist ivuxolimab. Source of these receptors: an adult with an advanced solid tumor such as melanoma, head and neck, liver or kidney cancer. The conserved cysteine and the conserved F or W are not part of the CDR3 here. Each record gives: D gene, J gene, clone size, V gene, CDR3 protein. D genes are given only for firm matches. Where a row states a size, it is once, few, many or the class of an expanded clone; other rows omit it.

D: TRBD1; J: TRBJ2-7; size: -; V: TRBV2; CDR3: ARTGQSSSYEQY
D: -; J: TRBJ1-2; size: -; V: TRBV6-5; CDR3: ASGGQVYGYT
D: -; J: TRBJ2-5; size: -; V: TRBV7-6; CDR3: ASSLGSSAAHQETQY
D: TRBD1; J: TRBJ2-7; size: once; V: TRBV19; CDR3: ASSIRGRVDEQY
D: TRBD1; J: TRBJ1-2; size: -; V: TRBV10-2; CDR3: ASSGPGQGAVNYGYT
D: TRBD1; J: TRBJ1-3; size: once; V: TRBV9; CDR3: ASSLQGALTGNTIY
D: -; J: TRBJ2-3; size: -; V: TRBV4-1; CDR3: ASSQGGRTRSDTQY
D: -; J: TRBJ2-5; size: -; V: TRBV9; CDR3: ASSRDAGQETQY
D: -; J: TRBJ2-1; size: -; V: TRBV11-2; CDR3: ASSASTVGEQF
D: -; J: TRBJ2-2; size: -; V: TRBV18; CDR3: ASSPPGERNTGELF
D: TRBD1; J: TRBJ1-4; size: -; V: TRBV30; CDR3: AWSVQDRFYEKLF
D: TRBD1; J: TRBJ2-5; size: -; V: TRBV11-1; CDR3: ASSLANRGQETQY
D: TRBD2; J: TRBJ2-3; size: -; V: TRBV10-3; CDR3: AISERLAGGGTDTQY
D: -; J: TRBJ1-2; size: -; V: TRBV27; CDR3: ASSWGAAYGYT
D: -; J: TRBJ1-2; size: -; V: TRBV6-1; CDR3: ASSDRGYGYT
D: -; J: TRBJ1-5; size: -; V: TRBV9; CDR3: ASSVGNQPQH
D: TRBD1; J: TRBJ2-7; size: -; V: TRBV28; CDR3: ASTPGQGTYEQY
D: TRBD2; J: TRBJ2-7; size: -; V: TRBV10-3; CDR3: AISPTSEGSYEQY
D: -; J: TRBJ1-4; size: few; V: TRBV18; CDR3: ASSPQQEKLF